The present T cell receptor beta chain was sequenced within a study of blood T cell repertoires in COVID-19. The CDR3 spans 15 residues. Some clones are missing from TCRdb's copy, which holds only in-frame ones; the method was immunoSEQ multiplex PCR. Altogether 86,000 or so clones are present, 90% to 95% being singletons, with the ten largest covering around 4%. Sequenced input: peripheral blood. The genes are TRBV12-2 and TRBJ1-1. TRBV12-2 is a recognized pseudogene. The TCR was taken from a human donor with active COVID-19. The donor label of this sample is uncertain. This chain's CDR3 is CASRLRRGTNTEAFF. DNA of the CDR3: TGTGCAAGTCGCTTACGACGGGGGACGAACACTGAAGCTTTCTTT.